The sequence of this TCR beta chain was determined in a study of T cell responses to AZD1222 COVID-19 vaccine (dated by TCRdb to the early 2020s). Turning to the overall study: A total of more than 230 trial participants underwent TCR sequencing, of whom roughly 210 had received two doses of AZD1222 and around 25 had received two doses of the MenACWY control vaccine. Enrollment into the trials was organized by age into subgroups of 18-55, 56-69 and 70-plus years, and those subgroups contained about 160, 30 and 59 TCR-sequenced participants, respectively. General findings and caveats noted by the study authors: Most participants were white British and females outnumbered males, and the authors suggested that clonal diversity may have been underestimated. The 56-69-year group was small, and its depth increase did not reach significance, likely because of low power. The vaccine-associated CD4 TCRs covered the entire spike protein, and the dominant responses fell in regions 160-218 and 743-854. Epitopes outside the regions mutated in the B.1.351 and B.1.1.7 variants were reportedly recognized by nearly half of the unique spike-specific TCRs. Conclusions about previously exposed vaccinees are limited, since just 5 to 7 AZD1222 recipients were seropositive for SARS-CoV-2 at baseline. A significant rise in spike-specific TCR breadth and depth was observed after two AZD1222 doses relative to day 0 and relative to MenACWY recipients. Because no samples from the day 14 peak response were available, repertoires could be characterized only after the peak T cell response.

The CDR3 regions of human TCRbeta chains were subjected to immunosequencing. The published analysis was carried out like this. TCRs in the repertoires were compared against a reference library of SARS-CoV-2-specific TCRs that had been generated with the MIRA antigen-specificity platform. Breadth meant the fraction of unique TCRs that were SARS-CoV-2-associated, whereas depth meant the fraction of total T cells that were SARS-CoV-2-associated. Using the MIRA data, every spike-specific TCR was mapped to the spike region that the TCR reacted to and assigned to either a CD4 or a CD8 class. Log10-transformed breadth and depth values were compared by one-way ANOVA with Sidak's multiple comparisons tests. Here the immuneACCESS table is served through TCRdb, limited to in-frame sequences with V and J called. Missing clones are a known gap in these copies; in checked studies unresolved V genes cover under half, and the rest lacks a known reason. V and J calls and clone size are as listed in that table; D and trimming were resolved from the DNA. The sample table contains about 120,000 clones; only one count was recorded for roughly 90% of them. The ten largest clones capture 4.2% of the sample.

The CDR3 starts with the cysteine, ends with the phenylalanine, and has 19 residues. The kept DNA is CDR3 alone, 57 bases in frame from the first base. The germline V and J ends show losses of 4 bases and 6 bases respectively, and no gene match explains 20 bases of the junction. CDR1 and CDR2 were assigned from the germline V gene as MDHEN and SYDVKM. Worth noting for this clone: This receptor's antigen is unknown. No per-base quality is available; no much larger clone lies one base away.

Reading the label with the study, this specimen's time point is: about 28 days (+/-7) after the second vaccine dose. Sample treatment or condition, as interpreted from the label and publication: meningococcal conjugate vaccine given as trial control. Vaccinee samples were obtained from the UK trials COV001 and COV002, which included a single-blind randomized controlled phase 2/3 trial of AZD1222 (ChAdOx1 nCoV-19) in healthy adults. For TCRbeta chain sequencing, PBMC samples from trial participants were taken at day 0 and at day 28 after the second dose. The chain joins TRBV28 to TRBJ2-7, and 11 junctional nucleotides match TRBD2. The sequence derives from an adult who received the MenACWY meningococcal vaccine as a control. The sequencing here drew on peripheral blood, taken 28 days after the second dose of the MenACWY control vaccine. The CDR3 here reads CASSSPTELAGVLAGEQYF. The DNA reads as follows: TGTGCCAGCAGTTCGCCGACAGAACTAGCGGGAGTGTTAGCGGGCGAGCAGTACTTC.